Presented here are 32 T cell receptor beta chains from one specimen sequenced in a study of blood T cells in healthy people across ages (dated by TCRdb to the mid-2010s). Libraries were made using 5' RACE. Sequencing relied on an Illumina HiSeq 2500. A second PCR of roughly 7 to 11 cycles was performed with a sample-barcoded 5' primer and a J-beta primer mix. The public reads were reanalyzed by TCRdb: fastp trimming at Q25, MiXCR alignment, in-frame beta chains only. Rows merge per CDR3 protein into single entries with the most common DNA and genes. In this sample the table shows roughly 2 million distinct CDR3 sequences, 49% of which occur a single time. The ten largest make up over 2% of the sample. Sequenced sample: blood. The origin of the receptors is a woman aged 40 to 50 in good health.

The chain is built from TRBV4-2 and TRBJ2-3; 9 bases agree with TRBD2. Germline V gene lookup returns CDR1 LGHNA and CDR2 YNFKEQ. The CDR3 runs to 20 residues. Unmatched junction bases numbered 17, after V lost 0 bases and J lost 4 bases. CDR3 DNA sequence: TGTGCCAGCAGCCAAGATGAGGGCGGGGGGGGACCGTGGAGCGCAGATACGCAGTATTTT. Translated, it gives CASSQDEGGGGPWSADTQYF.

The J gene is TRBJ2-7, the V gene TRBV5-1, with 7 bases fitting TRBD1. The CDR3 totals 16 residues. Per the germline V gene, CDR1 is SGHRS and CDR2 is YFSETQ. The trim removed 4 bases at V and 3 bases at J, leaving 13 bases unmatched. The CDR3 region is CASSPSPGQQYYEQYF. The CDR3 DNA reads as TGCGCCAGCAGCCCATCCCCGGGACAGCAGTACTACGAGCAGTACTTC.

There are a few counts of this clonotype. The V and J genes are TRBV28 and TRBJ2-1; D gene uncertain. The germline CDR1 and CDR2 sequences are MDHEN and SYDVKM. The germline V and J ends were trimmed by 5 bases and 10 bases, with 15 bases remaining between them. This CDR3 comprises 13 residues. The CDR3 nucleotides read TGTGCCAGCAGTCCTACACTTTCATGGGAGCAGTTCTTC. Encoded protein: CASSPTLSWEQFF. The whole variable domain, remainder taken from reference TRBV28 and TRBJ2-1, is DVKVTQSSRYLVKRTGEKVFLECVQDMDHENMFWYRQDPGLGLRLIYFSYDVKMKEKGDIPEGYSVSREKKERFSLILESASTNQTSMYLCASSPTLSWEQFFGPGTRLTVL.

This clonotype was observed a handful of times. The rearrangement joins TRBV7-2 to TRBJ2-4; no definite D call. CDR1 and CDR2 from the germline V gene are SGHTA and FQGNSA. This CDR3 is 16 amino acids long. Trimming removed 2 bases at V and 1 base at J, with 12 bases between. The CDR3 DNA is TGTGCCAGCAGCTTATATAGCATGGCGGCCAAAAACATTCAGTACTTC. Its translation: CASSLYSMAAKNIQYF.

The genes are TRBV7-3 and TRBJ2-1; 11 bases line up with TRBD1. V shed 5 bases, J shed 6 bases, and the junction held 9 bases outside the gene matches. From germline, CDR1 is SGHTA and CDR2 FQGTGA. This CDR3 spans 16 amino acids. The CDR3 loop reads CASSPGGTGGINEQFF. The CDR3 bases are TGTGCCAGCAGCCCGGGCGGGACAGGGGGGATCAATGAGCAGTTCTTC.

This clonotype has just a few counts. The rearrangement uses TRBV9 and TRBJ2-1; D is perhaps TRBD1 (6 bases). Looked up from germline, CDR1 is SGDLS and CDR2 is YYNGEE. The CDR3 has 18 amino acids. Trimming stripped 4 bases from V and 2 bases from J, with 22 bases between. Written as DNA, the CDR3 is TGTGCCAGCAGCCCGCGTCGAGCCCGGGACATCGCCTACAATGAGCAGTTCTTC. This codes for CASSPRRARDIAYNEQFF.

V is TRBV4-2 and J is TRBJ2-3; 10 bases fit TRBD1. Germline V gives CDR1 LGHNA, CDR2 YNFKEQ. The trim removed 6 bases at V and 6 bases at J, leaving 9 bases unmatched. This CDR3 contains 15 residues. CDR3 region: CASSPGTGVMDTQYF. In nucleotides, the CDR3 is TGTGCCAGCAGTCCCGGGACAGGGGTAATGGATACGCAGTATTTT.

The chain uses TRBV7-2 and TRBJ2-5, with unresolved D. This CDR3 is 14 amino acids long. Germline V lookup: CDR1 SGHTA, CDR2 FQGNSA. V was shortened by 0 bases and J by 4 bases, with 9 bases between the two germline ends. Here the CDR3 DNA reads TGTGCCAGCAGCTTAGCGCAGGAACGAGAGACCCAGTACTTC. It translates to CASSLAQERETQYF.

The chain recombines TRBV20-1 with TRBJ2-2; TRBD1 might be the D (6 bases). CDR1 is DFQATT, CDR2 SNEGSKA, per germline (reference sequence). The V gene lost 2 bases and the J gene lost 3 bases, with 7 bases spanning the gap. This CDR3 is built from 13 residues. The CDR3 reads CSARNRDTGELFF. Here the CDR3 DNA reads TGCAGTGCTAGAAACAGGGACACCGGGGAGCTGTTTTTT.

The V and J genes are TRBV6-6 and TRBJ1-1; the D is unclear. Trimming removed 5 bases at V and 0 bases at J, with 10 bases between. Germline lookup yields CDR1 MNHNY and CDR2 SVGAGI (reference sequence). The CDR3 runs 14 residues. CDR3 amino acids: CASSPPRLNTEAFF. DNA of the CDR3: TGTGCCAGCAGTCCCCCAAGATTGAACACTGAAGCTTTCTTT.

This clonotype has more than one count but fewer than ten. The CDR3 here is CASSSLPSLYGYTF. As DNA, the CDR3 is TGTGCCAGCAGTTCCCTACCCAGTCTCTATGGCTACACCTTC. This rearrangement joins TRBV6-5 to TRBJ1-2, with D unclear. Germline CDR1 reads MNHEY; CDR2 reads SVGAGI. Trimming removed 4 bases at V and 4 bases at J, with 13 bases between. There are 14 residues in the CDR3.

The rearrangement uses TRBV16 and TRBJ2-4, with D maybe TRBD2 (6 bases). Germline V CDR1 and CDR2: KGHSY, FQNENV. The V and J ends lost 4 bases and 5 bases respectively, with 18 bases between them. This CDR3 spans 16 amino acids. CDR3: CASSPRTQGGENIQYF. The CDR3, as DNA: TGTGCCAGCAGCCCTAGGACTCAGGGAGGCGAAAACATTCAGTACTTC. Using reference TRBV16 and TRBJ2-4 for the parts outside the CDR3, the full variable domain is GEEVAQTPKHLVRGEGQKAKLYCAPIKGHSYVFWYQQVLKNEFKFLISFQNENVFDETGMPKERFSAKCLPNSPCSLEIQATKLEDSAVYFCASSPRTQGGENIQYFGAGTRLSVL.

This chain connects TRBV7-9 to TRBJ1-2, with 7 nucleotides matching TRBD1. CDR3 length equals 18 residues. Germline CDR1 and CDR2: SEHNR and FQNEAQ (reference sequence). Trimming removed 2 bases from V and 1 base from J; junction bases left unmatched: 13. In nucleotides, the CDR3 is TGTGCCAGCAGCTTAATCCCAGGGGGAAGAAGGAGTAACTATGGCTACACCTTC. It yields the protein CASSLIPGGRRSNYGYTF.

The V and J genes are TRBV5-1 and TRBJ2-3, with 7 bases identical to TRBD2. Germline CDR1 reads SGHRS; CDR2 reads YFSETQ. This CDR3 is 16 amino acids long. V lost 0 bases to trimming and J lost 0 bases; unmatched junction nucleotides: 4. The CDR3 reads CASSLAASGSTDTQYF. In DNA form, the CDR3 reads TGCGCCAGCAGCTTGGCGGCTAGCGGTAGCACAGATACGCAGTATTTT.

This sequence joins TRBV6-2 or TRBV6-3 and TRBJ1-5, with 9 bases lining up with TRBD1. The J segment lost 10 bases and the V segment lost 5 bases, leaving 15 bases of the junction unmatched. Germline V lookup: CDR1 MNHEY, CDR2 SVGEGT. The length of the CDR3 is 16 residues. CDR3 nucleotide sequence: TGTGCCAGCAGTACAACCGGTGGGACAGGGAGCGCCCCCCAGCATTTT. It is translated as CASSTTGGTGSAPQHF.

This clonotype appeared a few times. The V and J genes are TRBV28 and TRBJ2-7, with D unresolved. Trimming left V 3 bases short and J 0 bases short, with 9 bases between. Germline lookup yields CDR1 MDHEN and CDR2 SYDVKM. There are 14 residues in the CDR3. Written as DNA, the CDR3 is TGTGCCAGCAGTTTTATAACAGCCTCCTACGAGCAGTACTTC. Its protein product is CASSFITASYEQYF.

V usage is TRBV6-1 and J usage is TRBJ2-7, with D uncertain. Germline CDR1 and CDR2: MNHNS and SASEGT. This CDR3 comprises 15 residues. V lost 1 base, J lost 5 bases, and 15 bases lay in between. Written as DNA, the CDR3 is TGTGCCAGCAGTGAAGGGTCGTCCGGGTTAAACGAGCAGTACTTC. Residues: CASSEGSSGLNEQYF.

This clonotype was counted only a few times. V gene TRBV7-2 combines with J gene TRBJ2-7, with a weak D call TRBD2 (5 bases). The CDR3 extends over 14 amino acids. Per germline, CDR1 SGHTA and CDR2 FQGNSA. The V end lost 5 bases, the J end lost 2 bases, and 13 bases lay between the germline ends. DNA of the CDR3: TGTGCCAGCAGCCGAGACTATTCCACCTACGAGCAGTACTTC. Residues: CASSRDYSTYEQYF.

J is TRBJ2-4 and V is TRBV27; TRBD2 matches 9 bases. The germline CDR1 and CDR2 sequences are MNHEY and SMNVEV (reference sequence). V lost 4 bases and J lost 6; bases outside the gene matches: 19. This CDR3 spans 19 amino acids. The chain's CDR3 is CASSSPQAGGLGGGNIQYF. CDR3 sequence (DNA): TGTGCCAGCAGTTCCCCCCAAGCGGGGGGCCTAGGGGGGGGAAACATTCAGTACTTC.

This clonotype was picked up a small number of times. CDR3 residues: CASSTQGEEQYF. The CDR3 DNA reads TGCGCCAGCAGCACCCAGGGGGAAGAGCAGTACTTC. This chain joins TRBV5-1 and TRBJ2-7; TRBD1 matches 7 bases. The length of the CDR3 is 12 residues. V shed 4 bases, J shed 7 bases, and the junction held 5 bases outside the gene matches. Germline V gene lookup returns CDR1 SGHRS and CDR2 YFSETQ.

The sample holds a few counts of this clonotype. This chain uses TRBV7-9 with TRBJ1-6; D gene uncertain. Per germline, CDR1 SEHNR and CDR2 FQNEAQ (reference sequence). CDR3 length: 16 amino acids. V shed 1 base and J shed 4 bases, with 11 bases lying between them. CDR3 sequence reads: CASSLEAAAYNSPLHF. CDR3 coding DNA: TGTGCCAGCAGCTTAGAGGCGGCAGCTTATAATTCACCCCTCCACTTT.

CDR3 bases: TGTGCCAGCAGCTTGACACTAACTAATGAAAAACTGTTTTTT. The encoded protein is CASSLTLTNEKLFF. This sequence joins TRBV5-6 and TRBJ1-4, with D unclear. The CDR3 totals 14 residues. The V gene's germline CDR1 is SGHDT and CDR2 YYEEEE. V lost 1 base to trimming and J lost 1 base, with 5 bases between them.

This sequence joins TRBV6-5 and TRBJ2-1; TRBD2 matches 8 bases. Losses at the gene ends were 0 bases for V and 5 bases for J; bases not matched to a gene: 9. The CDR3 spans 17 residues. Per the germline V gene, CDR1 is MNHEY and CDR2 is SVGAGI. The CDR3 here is CASSYSVRSGGHNEQFF. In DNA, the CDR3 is TGTGCCAGCAGTTACTCGGTTCGAAGCGGGGGTCACAATGAGCAGTTCTTC.

The CDR3 sequence is CASSFIGDSKETQYF. Written as DNA, the CDR3 is TGTGCCAGCAGCTTCATCGGGGACTCCAAAGAGACCCAGTACTTC. The gene calls are TRBV7-2 and TRBJ2-5; D may be TRBD2 (6 bases). CDR3 length: 15 amino acids. Germline values: CDR1 SGHTA, CDR2 FQGNSA. Trimming stripped 3 bases from V and 3 bases from J, with 14 bases between.

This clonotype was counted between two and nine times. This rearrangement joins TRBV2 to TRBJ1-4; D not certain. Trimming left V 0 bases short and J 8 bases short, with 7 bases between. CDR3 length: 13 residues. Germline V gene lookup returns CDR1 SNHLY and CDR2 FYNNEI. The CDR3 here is CASSEAIPEKLFF. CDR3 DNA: TGTGCCAGCAGTGAAGCGATACCCGAAAAACTGTTTTTT.

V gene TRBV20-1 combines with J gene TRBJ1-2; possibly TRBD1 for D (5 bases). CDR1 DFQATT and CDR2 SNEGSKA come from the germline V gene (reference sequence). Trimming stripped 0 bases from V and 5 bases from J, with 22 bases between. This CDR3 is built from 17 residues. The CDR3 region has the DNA TGCAGTGCTAGAGAGGGGGACTACCAGGGATCCCCGTATGGCTACACCTTC. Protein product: CSAREGDYQGSPYGYTF.

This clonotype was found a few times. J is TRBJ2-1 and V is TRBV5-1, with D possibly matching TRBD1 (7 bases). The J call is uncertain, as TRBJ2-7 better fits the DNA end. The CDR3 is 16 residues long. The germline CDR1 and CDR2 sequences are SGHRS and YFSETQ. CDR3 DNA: TGCGCCAGCAGCTTGGCAGGGGGGATGCCCTACAATGAGCAGTACTTC. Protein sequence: CASSLAGGMPYNEQYF.

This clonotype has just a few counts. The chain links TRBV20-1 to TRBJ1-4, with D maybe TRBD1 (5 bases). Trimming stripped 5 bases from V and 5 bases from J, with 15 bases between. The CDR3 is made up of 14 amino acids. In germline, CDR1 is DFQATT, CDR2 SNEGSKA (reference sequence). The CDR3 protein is CSAGGGASNEKLFF. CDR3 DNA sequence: TGCAGTGCTGGGGGGGGTGCTTCCAATGAAAAACTGTTTTTT.

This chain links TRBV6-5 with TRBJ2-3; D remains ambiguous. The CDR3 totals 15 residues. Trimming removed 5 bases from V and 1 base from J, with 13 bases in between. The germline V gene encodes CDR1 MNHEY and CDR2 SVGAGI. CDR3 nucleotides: TGTGCCAGCAGTCAAAGCAGAACTGGCACAGATACGCAGTATTTT. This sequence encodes CASSQSRTGTDTQYF.

Here the CDR3 reads CASSYGGTGDTYEQYF. In nucleotides, the CDR3 is TGTGCCAGCAGCTACGGGGGGACAGGGGATACCTACGAGCAGTACTTC. This chain joins TRBV6-6 and TRBJ2-4; 10 bases align to TRBD1. The J call may be wrong; the DNA end is better matched by TRBJ2-7. The CDR3 runs 16 residues. CDR1 is MNHNY and CDR2 is SVGAGI in the germline V gene (reference sequence).

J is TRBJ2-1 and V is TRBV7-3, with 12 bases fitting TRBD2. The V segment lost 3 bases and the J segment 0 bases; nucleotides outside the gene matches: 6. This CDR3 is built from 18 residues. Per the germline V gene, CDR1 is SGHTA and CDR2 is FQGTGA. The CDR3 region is CASSFGLAGRPSYNEQFF. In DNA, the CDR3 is TGTGCCAGCAGCTTCGGACTAGCGGGGCGGCCCTCCTACAATGAGCAGTTCTTC.

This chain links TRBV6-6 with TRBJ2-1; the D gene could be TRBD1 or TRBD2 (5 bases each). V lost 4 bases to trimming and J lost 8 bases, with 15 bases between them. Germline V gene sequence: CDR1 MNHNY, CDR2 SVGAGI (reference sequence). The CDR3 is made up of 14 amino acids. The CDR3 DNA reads TGTGCCAGCAGTTGGGGACGTCGTTCGGATGAGCAGTTCTTC. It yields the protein CASSWGRRSDEQFF.